Each of the 29 T cell receptor beta chains below was sequenced from the same sample in a study of blood T cell repertoires in COVID-19. Data came from immunoSEQ multiplex PCR; TCRdb stores just in-frame clones and leaves some out. The data hold over 100,000 clones, with approximately 80% observed a single time. Sequenced input: peripheral blood. Source of these receptors: a human donor in a cohort sampled during active COVID-19.

V and J are TRBV4-2 and TRBJ1-3, with D unclear. V was trimmed by 2 bases and J by 1 base, leaving 6 bases between them. The length of the CDR3 is 14 residues. The germline gives CDR1 LGHNA, CDR2 YNFKEQ. The CDR3 loop reads CASSQPESGNTIYF. The CDR3 DNA is TGTGCCAGCAGCCAACCGGAGTCTGGAAACACCATATATTTT.

V usage is TRBV2 and J usage is TRBJ2-2; 9 positions match TRBD1. CDR1 and CDR2 (germline): SNHLY, FYNNEI. The CDR3 loop spans 16 amino acids. The V and J ends lost 5 bases and 6 bases, in that order; junction bases with no gene match: 10. The CDR3 sequence: CASSLQGAQMAGELFF. CDR3 bases: TGTGCCAGCAGTTTACAGGGGGCGCAGATGGCCGGGGAGCTGTTTTTT.

The V and J genes are TRBV28 and TRBJ2-2, with D possibly being TRBD2 (6 bases). The germline V gene has CDR1 MDHEN and CDR2 SYDVKM. Trimming took off 6 bases at V and 8 bases at J, with 10 bases between the two ends. The CDR3 contains 12 residues. Here the CDR3 reads CASRRGWGELFF. CDR3 nucleotides: TGTGCCAGCAGGCGGGGCTGGGGGGAGCTGTTTTTT.

J is TRBJ1-1 and V is TRBV24-1; D is possibly TRBD1 (6 bases). Trimming cost V 7 bases and J 0 bases, with 14 bases left between them. The CDR3 contains 15 residues. The V gene's germline CDR1 is KGHDR and CDR2 SFDVKD. The CDR3 DNA reads as TGTGCCACCAGGGAGACAGGAGCTATGAACACTGAAGCTTTCTTT. It specifies CATRETGAMNTEAFF.

The chain carries TRBV15 and TRBJ2-2; perhaps TRBD2 as D (6 bases). Trimming cost V 2 bases and J 1 base, with 20 bases left between them. CDR3 length equals 19 residues. The germline CDR1 and CDR2 sequences are LNHNV and YYDKDF (reference sequence). The CDR3 here is CATSRTLRLRGRNTGELFF. The DNA for the CDR3 is TGTGCCACCAGCAGAACCCTTCGCCTACGGGGGAGGAACACCGGGGAGCTGTTTTTT.

The chain employs TRBV4-3 and TRBJ1-2; D is possibly TRBD1 (5 bases). CDR1 is LGHNA, CDR2 YSLEER, per germline. The CDR3 is 17 residues long. The V gene lost 5 bases and the J gene lost 4 bases, with 23 bases spanning the gap. The CDR3 region has the DNA TGCGCCAGCAGCTGGGGGGAGGGCGATTGGAGGGTCTATGGCTACACCTTC. It specifies CASSWGEGDWRVYGYTF.

The V gene is TRBV11-2, the J gene TRBJ1-6; D is possibly TRBD1 (6 bases). V was pared by 4 bases and J by 6 bases, with 10 bases between. Germline V gene data show CDR1 as SGHAT and CDR2 as FQNNGV. The CDR3 runs 14 residues. As DNA, the CDR3 is TGTGCCAGCAGCTATGGGGGGGCTAATTCACCCCTCCACTTT. Its translation is CASSYGGANSPLHF.

This chain connects TRBV11-3 to TRBJ1-2; 7 bases line up with TRBD1. This CDR3 region has 15 residues. Germline trimming cut 1 base from V and 7 bases from J; bases unmatched to any gene: 9. Germline values: CDR1 SGHNT, CDR2 YENEEA. The CDR3 DNA reads as TGTGCCAGCAGCTTAGGGGGACAGACCTATGGTGGCTACACCTTC. Amino acid sequence: CASSLGGQTYGGYTF.

The chain employs TRBV27 and TRBJ2-7; D gene unclear. There are 11 residues in the CDR3. Germline CDR1 reads MNHEY; CDR2 reads SMNVEV (reference sequence). V was clipped by 6 bases and J by 0 bases, with 3 bases between them. CDR3 bases: TGTGCCAGCAGCTCCTCCTACGAGCAGTACTTC. Translation gives CASSSSYEQYF.

The rearrangement joins TRBV6-2 or TRBV6-3 to TRBJ2-3, with 10 bases that match TRBD1. J gave up 2 bases and V 5 bases, and 7 bases lay outside the gene matches. The CDR3 runs to 16 residues. Per germline, CDR1 MNHEY and CDR2 SVGEGT. CDR3: CASSPGTGATTDTQYF. CDR3 in DNA: TGTGCCAGCAGTCCCGGGACAGGGGCGACCACAGATACGCAGTATTTT.

Here the CDR3 reads CASSIQSGTGKFF. The CDR3 DNA follows: TGTGCCAGCAGTATTCAATCCGGGACAGGGAAGTTCTTC. This chain uses TRBV11-1 with TRBJ2-1; TRBD1 matches at 9 bases. CDR1 SGHAT and CDR2 FQDESV come from the germline V gene (reference sequence). This CDR3 has 13 amino acids. The J segment lost 14 bases and the V segment lost 6 bases, leaving 11 bases of the junction unmatched.

This clone was recorded once. V gene TRBV11-2 combines with J gene TRBJ2-7, with D maybe TRBD1 (6 bases). The V end lost 3 bases, the J end lost 7 bases, and 25 bases lay between the germline ends. This CDR3 is built from 17 residues. The germline V gene encodes CDR1 SGHAT and CDR2 FQNNGV. The CDR3 loop is CASSFRVPTGARWEQYF. CDR3 nucleotides: TGTGCCAGCAGCTTCAGGGTCCCGACAGGCGCAAGATGGGAGCAGTACTTC.

This clone was found a few times. The gene calls are TRBV4-3 and TRBJ2-2, with 7 bases matching TRBD1. CDR1 and CDR2 from the germline V gene are LGHNA and YSLEER. The length of the CDR3 is 18 residues. Trimming removed 0 bases from V and 3 bases from J; junction bases left unmatched: 10. The CDR3 here is CASSQDSRQGMDTGELFF. The CDR3 region has the DNA TGCGCCAGCAGCCAAGATTCTCGACAGGGAATGGACACCGGGGAGCTGTTTTTT.

The chain joins TRBV5-6 to TRBJ1-1; D perhaps matches TRBD1 (6 bases). CDR3 length equals 15 residues. Germline V CDR1 and CDR2: SGHDT, YYEEEE. Trimming took 4 bases from V and 0 from J, leaving 13 bases between them. The CDR3 here is CASSSYREMNTEAFF. CDR3 in DNA: TGTGCCAGCAGCAGCTACAGGGAAATGAACACTGAAGCTTTCTTT.

This chain joins TRBV4-1 and TRBJ2-3; 10 nucleotides align to TRBD1. The ends lost 3 bases at V and 1 base at J; junction bases unmatched: 4. The germline CDR1 and CDR2 sequences are MGHRA and YSYEKL. The CDR3 extends over 16 amino acids. Here the CDR3 reads CASSHPTGGRTDTQYF. Written as DNA, the CDR3 is TGCGCCAGCAGCCACCCGACAGGGGGCCGCACAGATACGCAGTATTTT.

This chain joins TRBV5-6 and TRBJ1-5; 7 positions match TRBD1. CDR3 length equals 14 residues. Germline CDR1 is SGHDT and CDR2 is YYEEEE. Trimming took 0 bases from V and 7 from J; bases not matched to a gene: 4. This CDR3 is CASSLGQGDQPQHF. As DNA, the CDR3 is TGTGCCAGCAGCTTGGGCCAGGGGGACCAGCCCCAGCATTTT.

The V and J genes are TRBV6-4 and TRBJ2-1, with 10 bases identical to TRBD2. The trim removed 0 bases at V and 10 bases at J, leaving 15 bases unmatched. This CDR3 region has 18 residues. Germline CDR1 and CDR2: MRHNA and SNTAGT. The chain's CDR3 is CASSDSFQRGGRLREQFF. The CDR3 nucleotides are TGTGCCAGCAGTGACTCGTTTCAGCGGGGGGGCCGTCTCCGCGAGCAGTTCTTC.

The rearrangement joins TRBV18 to TRBJ1-1; TRBD1 agrees at 8 bases. The CDR3 is made up of 14 amino acids. The germline gives CDR1 KGHSH, CDR2 LQKENI. After removal of 6 bases from V and 0 bases from J, the junction contained 3 bases not matched to a gene. The CDR3 DNA is TGTGCCAGCTCCCAGGGGGCATTGAACACTGAAGCTTTCTTT. Its translation: CASSQGALNTEAFF.

The chain joins TRBV5-1 to TRBJ1-5; the D gene is possibly TRBD1 (5 bases). Germline V gene data show CDR1 as SGHRS and CDR2 as YFSETQ. The CDR3 runs to 13 residues. V was pared by 5 bases and J by 7 bases, with 13 bases between. Here the CDR3 DNA reads TGCGCCAGCAGACTGGACACACTGCAGCCCCAGCATTTT. Translating it yields CASRLDTLQPQHF.

V and J are TRBV7-6 and TRBJ2-3; no definite D call. CDR1 SGHVS and CDR2 FNYEAQ come from the germline V gene. Trimming took 4 bases from V and 0 from J, leaving 5 bases between them. The CDR3 loop spans 13 amino acids. The CDR3: CASSWASTDTQYF. DNA for the CDR3: TGTGCCAGCAGCTGGGCTAGCACAGATACGCAGTATTTT.

This chain links TRBV7-9 with TRBJ2-1, with 14 bases matching TRBD2. This CDR3 spans 16 amino acids. CDR1 is SEHNR and CDR2 is FQNEAQ in the germline V gene (reference sequence). V gave up 3 bases and J gave up 9 bases; unmatched junction bases: 7. CDR3 sequence (DNA): TGTGCCAGCAGCTTTGGGACTAGCGGGGGTACCGGTGAGCAGTTCTTC. Translating it yields CASSFGTSGGTGEQFF.

The chain couples TRBV6-6 to TRBJ1-5; D is unresolved. With 3 bases removed from V and 0 bases from J, the gap between germline ends came to 3 bases. This CDR3 is 13 amino acids long. Germline V gene data show CDR1 as MNHNY and CDR2 as SVGAGI (reference sequence). Here the CDR3 DNA reads TGTGCCAGCAGTTATAATAGCAATCAGCCCCAGCATTTT. It codes for CASSYNSNQPQHF.

This chain links TRBV28 with TRBJ1-5; D remains unclear. There are 14 residues in the CDR3. Germline CDR1 reads MDHEN; CDR2 reads SYDVKM. V was trimmed by 2 bases and J by 6 bases, leaving 11 bases between them. The CDR3 DNA sequence: TGTGCCAGCAGTTTACGGCAGGCGGGTCAGCCCCAGCATTTT. Protein: CASSLRQAGQPQHF.

V usage is TRBV4-3 and J usage is TRBJ2-5; 7 bases are shared with TRBD1. This CDR3 contains 16 residues. CDR1 and CDR2 (germline): LGHNA, YSLEER. V lost 1 base and J lost 5; bases outside the gene matches: 10. The CDR3 loop reads CASSQVWAGGPETQYF. CDR3 bases: TGCGCCAGCAGCCAAGTGTGGGCAGGGGGTCCGGAGACCCAGTACTTC.

V and J are TRBV28 and TRBJ2-7; D call uncertain. Trimming pared 3 bases from V and 6 bases from J, leaving 9 bases between. The CDR3 sequence is 12 residues long. Germline values: CDR1 MDHEN, CDR2 SYDVKM. The CDR3 sequence is CASSFLVVEQYF. CDR3 sequence (DNA): TGTGCCAGCAGTTTCTTAGTAGTCGAGCAGTACTTC.

J is TRBJ2-7 and V is TRBV24-1, with D unclear. From germline, CDR1 is KGHDR and CDR2 SFDVKD. This CDR3 has 14 residues. Trimming removed 5 bases at V and 2 bases at J, with 12 bases between. CDR3 bases: TGTGCCACCAGTGCATTTAGCAAAACCTACGAGCAGTACTTC. Translating it yields CATSAFSKTYEQYF.

The chain couples TRBV27 to TRBJ1-2, with TRBD1 matching over 10 bases. Germline V gene sequence: CDR1 MNHEY, CDR2 SMNVEV (reference sequence). After removal of 4 bases from V and 4 bases from J, the junction contained 9 bases not matched to a gene. The CDR3 is 16 residues long. The CDR3 sequence is CASSSKTGGWGYGYTF. The CDR3 DNA reads as TGTGCCAGCAGTTCGAAGACAGGGGGCTGGGGCTATGGCTACACCTTC.

J is TRBJ1-2 and V is TRBV6-4; possibly TRBD1 for D (5 bases). Germline V gene sequence: CDR1 MRHNA, CDR2 SNTAGT. The CDR3 length is 21 residues. Trimming took 0 bases from V and 4 from J, leaving 30 bases between them. The CDR3 DNA reads TGTGCCAGCAGTGACTCGAGGCACAGGCGGGACGCAAACTCTCCCCTCTATGGCTACACCTTC. It encodes CASSDSRHRRDANSPLYGYTF.

The DNA for the CDR3 is TGTGCCAGCAGCTTAGCCGGCTCCTACGAGCAGTACTTC. This gives the protein CASSLAGSYEQYF. J is TRBJ2-7 and V is TRBV7-6; no clear D. With 0 bases removed from V and 0 bases from J, the gap between germline ends came to 3 bases. CDR3 size: 13 residues. Germline V gene data show CDR1 as SGHVS and CDR2 as FNYEAQ.